Shown below are 28 T cell receptor beta chains from a single sample sequenced in a study of CD8 T cells in ankylosing spondylitis. TCRdb recomputed calls from the 5' RACE reads with MiXCR, one row per CDR3 protein. The profile shows about 160,000 distinct CDR3 sequences, just over 9.5% of them singletons. The sequenced material came from blood, either unsorted or a sorted T cell fraction (not recorded which). Source of these receptors: a female donor with ankylosing spondylitis or in good health (not recorded which).

In this sample, this clonotype turned up many times. The rearrangement links TRBV9 to TRBJ2-3; D not certain. Germline CDR1 and CDR2: SGDLS and YYNGEE. V shed 4 bases and J shed 3 bases, with 15 bases lying between them. The CDR3 consists of 15 residues. The CDR3 region is CASSPSVMGTDTQYF. CDR3 DNA sequence: TGTGCCAGCAGCCCGTCCGTTATGGGGACAGATACGCAGTATTTT. Filled out from reference TRBV9 and TRBJ2-3, the complete variable domain reads DSGVTQTPKHLITATGQRVTLRCSPRSGDLSVYWYQQSLDQGLQFLIQYYNGEERAKGNILERFSAQQFPDLHSELNLSSLELGDSALYFCASSPSVMGTDTQYFGPGTRLTVL.

This clonotype turned up a few times. The chain joins TRBV9 to TRBJ1-4; D gene ambiguous. Trimming cost V 0 bases and J 4 bases, with 10 bases left between them. This CDR3 contains 15 residues. Germline V lookup: CDR1 SGDLS, CDR2 YYNGEE. This CDR3 is CASSVAGRSNEKLFF. DNA of the CDR3: TGTGCCAGCAGCGTAGCGGGCAGGAGTAATGAAAAACTGTTTTTT.

The chain joins TRBV6-5 to TRBJ2-2, with 8 bases matching TRBD1. The CDR3 totals 13 residues. V lost 5 bases and J lost 6; bases outside the gene matches: 2. The germline gives CDR1 MNHEY, CDR2 SVGAGI. The CDR3 DNA is TGTGCCAGCAGTCTACAGGGGGCCGGGGAGCTGTTTTTT. Its translation: CASSLQGAGELFF.

CDR3 sequence (DNA): TGTGCCACCAGTGATAGACTAGCGAGCTCCACCGGGGAGCTGTTTTTT. Protein: CATSDRLASSTGELFF. The chain links TRBV24-1 to TRBJ2-2, with 8 positions matching TRBD2. Germline trimming cut 3 bases from V and 4 bases from J; bases unmatched to any gene: 6. The V gene's germline CDR1 is KGHDR and CDR2 SFDVKD. CDR3 length: 16 residues.

At least ten counts were recorded for this clonotype. The chain recombines TRBV7-2 with TRBJ1-2; possible D gene TRBD1, 5 bases. The CDR3 is made up of 16 amino acids. Germline values: CDR1 SGHTA, CDR2 FQGNSA. V was shortened by 3 bases and J by 5 bases, with 19 bases between the two germline ends. The CDR3 protein is CASSFSYRDRQYGYTF. The CDR3 DNA sequence: TGTGCCAGCAGCTTTAGCTACCGGGACCGCCAGTATGGCTACACCTTC.

The chain has TRBV20-1 and TRBJ2-7; no firm D call. CDR3 length equals 15 residues. The V and J ends lost 0 bases and 5 bases respectively, with 17 bases between them. Germline CDR1 DFQATT, CDR2 SNEGSKA (reference sequence). CDR3 coding DNA: TGCAGTGCTAGAGATTATAGAGACACGCACAACGAGCAGTACTTC. Translation: CSARDYRDTHNEQYF.

The chain joins TRBV27 to TRBJ2-3, with D tentatively TRBD1 (6 bases). CDR1 is MNHEY, CDR2 SMNVEV, per germline (reference sequence). CDR3 size: 17 residues. With 3 bases removed from V and 5 bases from J, the gap between germline ends came to 21 bases. The CDR3 DNA follows: TGTGCCAGCAGTTTTCCTCAGGGACACCCGCGAGGAGATACGCAGTATTTT. Protein: CASSFPQGHPRGDTQYF.

This chain joins TRBV28 and TRBJ2-5; D possibly corresponds to TRBD1 (6 bases). V dropped 2 bases and J dropped 0 bases, with 10 bases sitting between them. There are 15 residues in the CDR3. The germline gives CDR1 MDHEN, CDR2 SYDVKM. In DNA, the CDR3 is TGTGCCAGCAGTTTAGGGACATCGTACCAAGAGACCCAGTACTTC. Translating gives CASSLGTSYQETQYF.

The chain uses TRBV12-5 and TRBJ2-2; no clear D gene. CDR3 length equals 12 residues. CDR1 and CDR2 from the germline V gene are LGHNT and FRNRAP. V was clipped by 3 bases and J by 5 bases, with 4 bases between them. CDR3 DNA: TGTGCTAGTGGTTTCAATACCGGGGAGCTGTTTTTT. Amino acids: CASGFNTGELFF.

This clonotype appeared a few times. The J gene is TRBJ2-1, the V gene TRBV6-4; either TRBD1 or TRBD2 may fit D (5 bases each). There are 18 residues in the CDR3. Between the trimmed V and J ends, which lost 0 bases and 6 bases, there was a span of 21 bases. Germline values: CDR1 MRHNA, CDR2 SNTAGT. The CDR3 nucleotides read TGTGCCAGCAGTGACTCGAGTCGCAACGGGACCAAACCCAATGAGCAGTTCTTC. The encoded protein is CASSDSSRNGTKPNEQFF.

This clonotype was seen a handful of times. The chain has TRBV12-5 and TRBJ2-5; D is possibly TRBD1 or TRBD2 (6 bases each). Trimming removed 0 bases at V and 2 bases at J, with 10 bases between. The CDR3 is 15 residues long. Germline V CDR1 and CDR2: LGHNT, FRNRAP. CDR3 protein: CASGLVQGLQETQYF. For the CDR3, the DNA is TGTGCTAGTGGTTTGGTACAGGGACTTCAAGAGACCCAGTACTTC. Together with reference TRBV12-5 and TRBJ2-5, the CDR3 gives the full variable domain: DARVTQTPRHKVTEMGQEVTMRCQPILGHNTVFWYRQTMMQGLELLAYFRNRAPLDDSGMPKDRFSAEMPDATLATLKIQPSEPRDSAVYFCASGLVQGLQETQYFGPGTRLLVL.

This clonotype appeared a few times. The rearrangement links TRBV27 to TRBJ2-1; D call uncertain. The germline V gene encodes CDR1 MNHEY and CDR2 SMNVEV (reference sequence). There are 14 residues in the CDR3. The V gene lost 6 bases and the J gene lost 4 bases, with 13 bases spanning the gap. The CDR3 DNA sequence: TGTGCCAGCAGGGAGATTCTCGGGTACAATGAGCAGTTCTTC. This encodes CASREILGYNEQFF.

This rearrangement joins TRBV28 to TRBJ2-7; 8 bases map to TRBD1. The CDR3 consists of 14 residues. Trimming took 4 bases from V and 5 from J; bases not matched to a gene: 7. Per germline, CDR1 MDHEN and CDR2 SYDVKM. CDR3: CASSSRQGFHEQYF. The CDR3 DNA follows: TGTGCCAGCAGTTCACGACAGGGGTTCCACGAGCAGTACTTC.

This clonotype was seen only a few times. This sequence joins TRBV5-1 and TRBJ2-7; D is uncertain. This CDR3 has 17 residues. Trimming took 0 bases from V and 0 from J, leaving 16 bases between them. Germline lookup yields CDR1 SGHRS and CDR2 YFSETQ. CDR3 in DNA: TGCGCCAGCAGCTTGGGGTCGGTAGGGTCAAGCTCCTACGAGCAGTACTTC. Its translation is CASSLGSVGSSSYEQYF.

V is TRBV12-3 or TRBV12-4 and J is TRBJ2-1; TRBD2 matches at 8 bases. The junction had 6 bases not matched to a gene; V was cut back by 1 base and J by 7 bases. CDR3 length equals 15 residues. This chain's CDR3 is CASSLVGGRMNEQFF. In DNA, the CDR3 is TGTGCCAGCAGTTTAGTAGGCGGGAGGATGAATGAGCAGTTCTTC.

The gene calls are TRBV18 and TRBJ2-7, with unresolved D. CDR1 KGHSH and CDR2 LQKENI come from the germline V gene. The CDR3 sequence is 14 residues long. V was pared by 6 bases and J by 3 bases, with 15 bases between. CDR3 sequence reads: CASSDASAYYEQYF. In DNA form, the CDR3 reads TGTGCCAGCTCCGACGCGTCGGCGTACTACGAGCAGTACTTC.

The chain couples TRBV7-9 to TRBJ2-2, with 9 positions matching TRBD2. Trimming at V came to 4 bases and at J to 6 bases, leaving 12 bases not matched to a gene. CDR1 is SEHNR and CDR2 is FQNEAQ in the germline V gene (reference sequence). This CDR3 region has 17 residues. CDR3: CASSYGPVAGGPGELFF. CDR3 coding DNA: TGTGCCAGCAGCTACGGTCCAGTGGCGGGAGGGCCCGGGGAGCTGTTTTTT.

This clonotype has only a few counts. The V gene is TRBV5-1, the J gene TRBJ2-5; 9 bases are shared with TRBD2. The CDR3 extends over 15 amino acids. V trimming: 0 bases; J trimming: 1 base; junction bases outside the gene matches: 1. Germline lookup yields CDR1 SGHRS and CDR2 YFSETQ. The CDR3 DNA sequence: TGCGCCAGCAGCTTGGTTAGCGGGAGCCAAGAGACCCAGTACTTC. This gives the protein CASSLVSGSQETQYF. The full variable domain, in which reference TRBV5-1 and TRBJ2-5 provide the parts outside the CDR3, is KAGVTQTPRYLIKTRGQQVTLSCSPISGHRSVSWYQQTPGQGLQFLFEYFSETQRNKGNFPGRFSGRQFSNSRSEMNVSTLELGDSALYLCASSLVSGSQETQYFGPGTRLLVL.

This clonotype was picked up a small number of times. This chain joins TRBV27 and TRBJ1-1; D not resolved. The germline V and J ends were trimmed by 3 bases and 8 bases, with 10 bases remaining between them. The germline gives CDR1 MNHEY, CDR2 SMNVEV (reference sequence). CDR3 length: 12 amino acids. This CDR3 reads CASSLGGREAFF. CDR3 nucleotides: TGTGCCAGCAGTTTGGGCGGGCGGGAAGCTTTCTTT.

The chain employs TRBV12-3 or TRBV12-4 and TRBJ2-1, with 13 bases fitting TRBD2. Unmatched junction bases numbered 14, after V lost 8 bases and J lost 4 bases. The CDR3 is 18 amino acids. The CDR3 here is CASLEGRGLAGSYNEQFF. The CDR3 nucleotides read TGTGCCAGCCTTGAGGGAAGGGGACTAGCGGGAAGTTACAATGAGCAGTTCTTC.

This clonotype came up a few times. The J gene is TRBJ2-1, the V gene TRBV4-3, with D perhaps TRBD2 (6 bases). Germline lookup yields CDR1 LGHNA and CDR2 YSLEER. The CDR3 has 19 residues. The V and J ends lost 0 bases and 10 bases respectively, with 28 bases between them. The CDR3 here is CASSQDVQRVTTSAGEQFF. The CDR3 coding sequence is TGCGCCAGCAGCCAAGACGTGCAGAGGGTTACCACTTCTGCGGGGGAGCAGTTCTTC.

This clonotype was seen more than once but under ten times. The chain combines TRBV11-2 with TRBJ2-5; perhaps D is TRBD1 or TRBD2 (6 bases each). The length of the CDR3 is 12 residues. Between the trimmed V and J ends, which lost 4 bases and 10 bases, there was a span of 13 bases. The germline V gene has CDR1 SGHAT and CDR2 FQNNGV. The CDR3 bases are TGTGCCAGCAGCTCAGGGCGGGACAACCAGTACTTC. Protein sequence: CASSSGRDNQYF.

This clonotype was detected only a few times. This sequence joins TRBV5-4 and TRBJ2-7; D remains unclear. The length of the CDR3 is 13 residues. V was shortened by 4 bases and J by 5 bases, with 13 bases between the two germline ends. CDR1 is SGHNT and CDR2 is YYREEE in the germline V gene (reference sequence). Here the CDR3 DNA reads TGTGCCAGCAGCCCCGAATTGGGCAACGAGCAGTACTTC. It is translated as CASSPELGNEQYF. The full variable domain, in which reference TRBV5-4 and TRBJ2-7 provide the parts outside the CDR3, is ETGVTQSPTHLIKTRGQQVTLRCSSQSGHNTVSWYQQALGQGPQFIFQYYREEENGRGNFPPRFSGLQFPNYSSELNVNALELDDSALYLCASSPELGNEQYFGPGTRLTVT.

Regarding this clonotype: A single base separates this from a much larger clone, so it may be a read error. This is likely a read error, given that the CDR3 carries no conserved phenylalanine or tryptophan at its end. The V gene is TRBV29-1, the J gene TRBJ2-7; D unresolved. Trimming stripped 0 bases from V and 5 bases from J, with 14 bases between. Germline assignment: CDR1 SQVTM and CDR2 ANQGSEA. CDR3 size: 14 residues. The CDR3 loop is CSVEDDSTPDEQYS. The CDR3 region has the DNA TGCAGCGTTGAAGATGATAGCACCCCCGACGAGCAGTACTCC.

This sequence joins TRBV12-3 or TRBV12-4 and TRBJ1-2; the match to TRBD1 covers 7 bases. Trimming cost V 8 bases and J 3 bases; bases outside gene matches: 6. The CDR3 loop spans 13 amino acids. The CDR3 nucleotides read TGTGCCAGCCGGGGGGGGACAGACTATGGCTACACCTTC. Amino acids: CASRGGTDYGYTF.

The chain links TRBV6-2 or TRBV6-3 to TRBJ2-1, with 16 bases aligning to TRBD2. V shed 7 bases, J shed 0 bases, and the junction held 3 bases outside the gene matches. This CDR3 spans 17 amino acids. Germline CDR1 is MNHEY and CDR2 is SVGEGT. The chain's CDR3 is CASMGLAGGPSYNEQFF. As DNA, the CDR3 is TGTGCCAGCATGGGACTAGCGGGAGGGCCCTCCTACAATGAGCAGTTCTTC.

A few counts support this clonotype. This chain joins TRBV27 and TRBJ2-7; 8 bases line up with TRBD2. Germline V gene lookup returns CDR1 MNHEY and CDR2 SMNVEV (reference sequence). The CDR3 length is 14 residues. V trimming: 5 bases; J trimming: 3 bases; junction bases outside the gene matches: 6. The CDR3 nucleotides are TGTGCCAGCAGTCCCTCAGCGGGAGTCTACGAGCAGTACTTC. Translated, it gives CASSPSAGVYEQYF.

This clonotype has only a few counts. V gene TRBV6-5 combines with J gene TRBJ2-7; no clear D gene. The CDR3 spans 14 residues. The germline V and J ends were trimmed by 4 bases and 0 bases, with 10 bases remaining between them. The germline V gene has CDR1 MNHEY and CDR2 SVGAGI. The CDR3 here is CASSSIGSSYEQYF. The CDR3 DNA reads as TGTGCCAGCAGTTCGATAGGTAGCTCCTACGAGCAGTACTTC.